This TCR beta chain is drawn from a study of cytomegalovirus exposure and HLA in healthy donors. The study, taken as a whole, reports: Some TCR beta chains (roughly 160 of them) were listed as cytomegalovirus-associated.

Germline loops: CDR1 SEHNR, CDR2 FQNEAQ (reference sequence). Unmatched junction bases numbered 4, after V lost 5 bases and J lost 2 bases. This CDR3 comprises 14 residues. As for this clone: The antigen remains undetermined.

Use of 60 Vbeta and 13 Jbeta primers characterized the PCR. In the study's own analysis: Later, some 79 million unique TCR beta chains were counted in an analysis, and 10 million to 12 million of them were shared. Measured with immunoSEQ multiplex PCR; TCRdb has only the in-frame clones, and not every one. That table supplies the V and J calls and clone size; D and trimming were determined from the DNA. This sample has 120,000 to 150,000 clones, with about four fifths found just once. Material for sequencing was PBMCs. This chain joins TRBV7-9 and TRBJ2-7; TRBD1 matches at 9 bases. The sequence was collected from a man aged 35 to 55 in good health and CMV-seropositive. The CDR3: CASSPRQGAYEQYF. CDR3 DNA: TGTGCCAGCAGCCCCCGACAGGGGGCCTACGAGCAGTACTTC.